A selection of T cell receptor beta chains follows, all from one sample in a study of response to subunit inactivated influenza vaccine. TCRdb ran MiXCR on the RT-PCR reads and lists one entry per CDR3 protein. The sample has 450,000 to 600,000 distinct CDR3 sequences, 15% to 20% seen once. Source: CD4+ T cells sorted from PBMCs, taken roughly 24 months after vaccination. These receptors were collected from a man between 45 and 75 years old who received an inactivated influenza vaccine. CDR3s include the opening cysteine and the closing phenylalanine or tryptophan. Each record gives: J gene, CDR3 length, clone size, D gene, V gene, CDR3 DNA, CDR3 protein. D genes are given only for firm matches. Clone size is shown for a subset of rows, as once, few, many or a class of expanded clone.

TRBJ1-4,14,many,-,TRBV20-1,TGCAGTGCCCCTACAGGAGCAACTAATGAAAAACTGTTTTTT,CSAPTGATNEKLFF
TRBJ2-2,15,few,TRBD1,TRBV3-1,TGTGCCACCTCCGGACAGGGCTCGAACACCGGGGAGCTGTTTTTT,CATSGQGSNTGELFF
TRBJ1-6,15,-,TRBD1,TRBV12-3/TRBV12-4,TGTGCCAGCAGTCCCTCCGGGACAGCTAATTCACCCCTCCACTTT,CASSPSGTANSPLHF
TRBJ1-6,14,many,-,TRBV12-3/TRBV12-4,TGTGCCAGCAGTGCATCGGGCAGTAATTCACCCCTCCACTTT,CASSASGSNSPLHF
TRBJ2-5,15,few,-,TRBV29-1,TGCAGCGTTGGGGGATCGGGCGGCAGCCGGGAGACCCAGTACTTC,CSVGGSGGSRETQYF
TRBJ2-3,14,-,TRBD2,TRBV28,TGTGCCACCCGGGACTACGGCTTTGAGGATACGCAGTATTTT,CATRDYGFEDTQYF
TRBJ2-1,15,-,-,TRBV7-9,TGTGCCAGCAGCTTAGGAAACGGGGTTTCCAATGAGCAGTTCTTC,CASSLGNGVSNEQFF
TRBJ2-3,15,-,TRBD2,TRBV9,TGTGCCAGCAGCGTATTAGGCGGGAGGATGGATACGCAGTATTTT,CASSVLGGRMDTQYF
TRBJ2-1,15,many,-,TRBV6-2/TRBV6-3,TGTGCCAGCAGTGACGCATCAAACAGGCTCAATGAGCAGTTCTTC,CASSDASNRLNEQFF
TRBJ2-7,13,few,-,TRBV3-1,TGTGCCAGCAGCCAAGGGGCATTCTACGAGCAGTACTTC,CASSQGAFYEQYF
TRBJ2-2,16,medium-sized,-,TRBV5-1,TGCGCCAGCAGCTTGAGCGTTACAGGAGGCACCGGGGAGCTGTTTTTT,CASSLSVTGGTGELFF
TRBJ1-3,17,few,-,TRBV4-1,TGCGCCAGCAGCCAAGATTGGGTTCCTTCCTCTGGAAACACCATATATTTT,CASSQDWVPSSGNTIYF
TRBJ2-5,13,-,-,TRBV20-1,TGCAGTGCTGGTGGACCTCCGGGGGAGACCCAGTACTTC,CSAGGPPGETQYF
TRBJ2-6,19,few,-,TRBV14,TGTGCCAGCAGCCAAGGGGCGCGCTCATTAATGTCTGGGGCCAACGTCCTGACTTTC,CASSQGARSLMSGANVLTF
TRBJ1-5,13,few,-,TRBV3-1,TGTGCCAGCAGCCAAGGGGCCGGGGGGCTCCAGCATTTT,CASSQGAGGLQHF
TRBJ2-3,13,-,TRBD2,TRBV4-3,TGCGCCAGCAGACGGGACTATGGGGGTACGCAGTATTTT,CASRRDYGGTQYF
TRBJ2-1,16,few,TRBD1,TRBV27,TGTGCCAGCAGTTTATTCTACAGGGGGCATAAGCATGAGCAGTTCTTC,CASSLFYRGHKHEQFF
TRBJ1-4,15,few,-,TRBV18,TGTGCCAGCTCACCTTTCGACAGCAAAAATGAAAAACTGTTTTTT,CASSPFDSKNEKLFF
TRBJ2-4,18,many,TRBD2,TRBV11-2,TGTGCCAGCAGCTCACCTCTGAGGCGGGGGGTGGCCAAAAACATTCAGTACTTC,CASSSPLRRGVAKNIQYF
TRBJ2-2,15,few,-,TRBV4-3,TGCGCCAGCAGCCAAGAACCCTCTTACACCGGGGAGCTGTTTTTT,CASSQEPSYTGELFF
TRBJ2-1,15,-,TRBD1,TRBV20-1,TGCAGTGCTAGTCAAGGGACAGGGTCCTACAATGAGCAGTTCTTC,CSASQGTGSYNEQFF
TRBJ2-7,12,many,-,TRBV6-6,TGTGCCAGCAGTCCGGGGGACTACGAGCAGTACTTC,CASSPGDYEQYF
TRBJ2-3,15,-,TRBD2,TRBV20-1,TGCAGTGCTTCCCGGACTAGCGGGAGAACAGATACGCAGTATTTT,CSASRTSGRTDTQYF
TRBJ2-3,15,-,-,TRBV4-1,TGCGCCAGCAGCCAAATCCCGCGTTCCACAGATACGCAGTATTTT,CASSQIPRSTDTQYF
TRBJ2-3,15,-,-,TRBV20-1,TGCAGTGCTAGAGGACTTTCCCCTAGCACAGATACGCAGTATTTT,CSARGLSPSTDTQYF
TRBJ2-2,14,few,-,TRBV10-3,TGTGCCATCACCAAAGACCCACTAACCGGGGAGCTGTTTTTT,CAITKDPLTGELFF
TRBJ1-5,14,few,TRBD1,TRBV2,TGTGCCAGCATCGAAGGGGGCGGCAATCAGCCCCAGCATTTT,CASIEGGGNQPQHF
TRBJ2-3,19,-,TRBD2,TRBV5-8,TGTGCCAGCAGACTGGGCCTTAGCACTAGCGGGAGGGACACAGATACGCAGTATTTT,CASRLGLSTSGRDTDTQYF
TRBJ2-1,16,few,-,TRBV14,TGTGCCAGCAGCCATGTGGGGGGCCCCGGTAGGAATGAGCAGTTCTTC,CASSHVGGPGRNEQFF
TRBJ1-1,15,few,-,TRBV11-2,TGTGCCAGCAGCTTAGGGGCTACGATGAACACTGAAGCTTTCTTT,CASSLGATMNTEAFF
TRBJ1-3,16,-,TRBD1,TRBV12-3/TRBV12-4,TGTGCCAGCAGCCCGGGACAGGGTTTCGCCGGAAACACCATATATTTT,CASSPGQGFAGNTIYF
TRBJ1-6,13,-,-,TRBV5-1,TGCGCCAGCAGCTTGGACAGAGGCTCACCCCTCCACTTT,CASSLDRGSPLHF
TRBJ2-1,17,few,TRBD2,TRBV3-1,TGTGCCAGCAGCCAAGGAGTAGCGGGGGCCGTATACAATGAGCAGTTCTTC,CASSQGVAGAVYNEQFF
TRBJ2-7,16,-,TRBD2,TRBV5-1,TGCGCCAGCAGCTTGGAGGTTAGCGGGAGGTGGCACGAGCAGTACTTC,CASSLEVSGRWHEQYF
TRBJ1-3,16,few,-,TRBV10-3,TGTGCCATCAGCGCCGGGGCCCAGAGCTCTGGAAACACCATATATTTT,CAISAGAQSSGNTIYF
TRBJ2-7,13,-,-,TRBV12-3/TRBV12-4,TGTGCCAGCATGGGAAATTACTCCTACGAGCAGTACTTC,CASMGNYSYEQYF
TRBJ1-1,15,-,-,TRBV4-1,TGCGCCAGCAGCCAAGTATACGGAACCAACACTGAAGCTTTCTTT,CASSQVYGTNTEAFF
TRBJ2-5,11,-,TRBD1,TRBV11-2,TGTGCCAGCAGCTCGGGGGACAGGGACCACTTC,CASSSGDRDHF
TRBJ1-4,16,-,TRBD1,TRBV4-2,TGTGCCAGCAGCCAAGACGGACAGGGGGCATTGGAAAAACTGTTTTTT,CASSQDGQGALEKLFF
TRBJ2-2,16,-,-,TRBV30,TGTGCCTGGAGTGTACGGGGACTTCCGAACACCGGGGAGCTGTTTTTT,CAWSVRGLPNTGELFF
TRBJ2-1,15,-,-,TRBV6-2/TRBV6-3,TGTGCCAGCAGTAAAAGCGGGCACTCCTACAATGAGCAGTTCTTC,CASSKSGHSYNEQFF
TRBJ2-5,14,many,-,TRBV20-1,TGCAGTGCTAGGGAACTGCGACTTCAAGAGACCCAGTACTTC,CSARELRLQETQYF
TRBJ2-7,13,-,-,TRBV4-2,TGTGCCAGCAGCCTTGGCGGGACGGTTAAGCAGTACTTC,CASSLGGTVKQYF
TRBJ2-2,15,-,-,TRBV10-3,TGTGCCATCAGTGAGGGGGGACAAAACACCGGGGAGCTGTTTTTT,CAISEGGQNTGELFF
TRBJ2-3,13,once,TRBD1,TRBV29-1,TGCAGCGTGGCCAGGGGGCGCGCAGATACGCAGTATTTT,CSVARGRADTQYF
TRBJ1-2,14,-,TRBD1,TRBV10-1,TGCGCCAGCAGCATGGACAGGGGAATTGATGGCTACACCTTC,CASSMDRGIDGYTF
TRBJ1-5,14,few,-,TRBV6-5,TGTGCCAGCAGTTACACTCACACGGATCAGCCCCAGCATTTT,CASSYTHTDQPQHF
TRBJ2-3,16,many,TRBD1,TRBV4-1,TGCGCCAGCAGCCTTGGGACAGCCTCACCCACAGATACGCAGTATTTT,CASSLGTASPTDTQYF
TRBJ2-5,15,-,-,TRBV5-1,TGCGCCAGCAGCTTGGGACCAGTAACGCAAGAGACCCAGTACTTC,CASSLGPVTQETQYF
TRBJ2-1,14,-,TRBD2,TRBV20-1,TGCAGTTCGTTAGCGGGGGCGGGTTACAATGAGCAGTTCTTC,CSSLAGAGYNEQFF
TRBJ1-3,14,many,-,TRBV12-3/TRBV12-4,TGTGCCAGCAGTTTATGGGTTTCGGGAAACACCATATATTTT,CASSLWVSGNTIYF
TRBJ2-2,14,-,TRBD1,TRBV5-1,TGCGCCAGCAGCTTACCGACAGGGGCCGGGGAGCTGTTTTTT,CASSLPTGAGELFF